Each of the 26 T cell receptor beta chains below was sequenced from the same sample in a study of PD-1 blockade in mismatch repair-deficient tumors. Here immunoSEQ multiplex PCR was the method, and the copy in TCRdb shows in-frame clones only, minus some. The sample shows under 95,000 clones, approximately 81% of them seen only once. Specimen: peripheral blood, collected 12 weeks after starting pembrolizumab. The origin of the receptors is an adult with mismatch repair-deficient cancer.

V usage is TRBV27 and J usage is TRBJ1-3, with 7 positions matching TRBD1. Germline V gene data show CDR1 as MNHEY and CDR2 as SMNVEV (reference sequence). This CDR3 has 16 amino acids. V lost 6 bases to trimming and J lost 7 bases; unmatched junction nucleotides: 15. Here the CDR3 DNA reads TGTGCCAGCAGGCGAGCCGGACAGGAAAGGGGTAACACCATATATTTT. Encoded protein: CASRRAGQERGNTIYF.

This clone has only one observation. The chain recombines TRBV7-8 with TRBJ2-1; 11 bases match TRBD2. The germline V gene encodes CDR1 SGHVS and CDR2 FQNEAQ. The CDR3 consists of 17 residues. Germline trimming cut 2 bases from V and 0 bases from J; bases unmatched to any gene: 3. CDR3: CASSLRTSGYSYNEQFF. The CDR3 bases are TGTGCCAGCAGCTTAAGGACTAGCGGGTACTCCTACAATGAGCAGTTCTTC.

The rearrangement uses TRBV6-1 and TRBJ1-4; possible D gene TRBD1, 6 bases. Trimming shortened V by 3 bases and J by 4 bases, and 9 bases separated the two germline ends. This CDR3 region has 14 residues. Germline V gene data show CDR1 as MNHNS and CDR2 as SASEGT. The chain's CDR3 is CASSDRGINEKLFF. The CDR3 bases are TGTGCCAGCAGTGACAGGGGAATTAATGAAAAACTGTTTTTT.

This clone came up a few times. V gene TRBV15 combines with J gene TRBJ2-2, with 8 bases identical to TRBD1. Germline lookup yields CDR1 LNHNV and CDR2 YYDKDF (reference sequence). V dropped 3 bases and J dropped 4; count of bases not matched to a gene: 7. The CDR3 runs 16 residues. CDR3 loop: CATSSADRGGTGELFF. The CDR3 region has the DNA TGTGCCACCAGCAGTGCTGACAGGGGCGGCACCGGGGAGCTGTTTTTT.

This CDR3 is CASSPGLAGYTDTQYF. DNA of the CDR3: TGTGCCAGCAGCCCTGGACTAGCGGGGTACACAGATACGCAGTATTTT. This chain links TRBV11-3 with TRBJ2-3, with TRBD2 matching over 12 bases. This CDR3 region has 16 residues. The ends lost 5 bases at V and 2 bases at J; junction bases unmatched: 5. The germline gives CDR1 SGHNT, CDR2 YENEEA. Full variable domain (missing parts from reference TRBV11-3 and TRBJ2-3): EAGVVQSPRYKIIEKKQPVAFWCNPISGHNTLYWYLQNLGQGPELLIRYENEEAVDDSQLPKDRFSAERLKGVDSTLKIQPAELGDSAVYLCASSPGLAGYTDTQYFGPGTRLTVL.

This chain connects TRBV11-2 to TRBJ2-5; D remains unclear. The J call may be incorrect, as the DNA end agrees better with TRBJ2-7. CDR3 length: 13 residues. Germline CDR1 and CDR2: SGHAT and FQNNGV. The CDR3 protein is CASSQNSVGEQYF. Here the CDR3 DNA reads TGTGCCAGCAGCCAAAACTCAGTTGGCGAGCAGTACTTC.

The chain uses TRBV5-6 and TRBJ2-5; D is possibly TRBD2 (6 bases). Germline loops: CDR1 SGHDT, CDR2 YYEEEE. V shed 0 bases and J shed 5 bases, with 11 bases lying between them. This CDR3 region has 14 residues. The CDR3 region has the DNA TGTGCCAGCAGCTTGGAACCGGGGGTGGAGACCCAGTACTTC. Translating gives CASSLEPGVETQYF.

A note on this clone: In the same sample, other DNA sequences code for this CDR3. The CDR3 sequence is CASSEDGNQPQHF. The CDR3 DNA follows: TGTGCCAGCAGTGAAGATGGCAATCAGCCCCAGCATTTT. The chain has TRBV2 and TRBJ1-5; no definite D call. Looked up from germline, CDR1 is SNHLY and CDR2 is FYNNEI. The CDR3 contains 13 residues. With 1 base removed from V and 2 bases from J, the gap between germline ends came to 3 bases.

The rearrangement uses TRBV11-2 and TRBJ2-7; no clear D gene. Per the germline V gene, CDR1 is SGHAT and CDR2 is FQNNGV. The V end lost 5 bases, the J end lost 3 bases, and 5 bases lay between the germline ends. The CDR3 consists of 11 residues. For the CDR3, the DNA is TGTGCCAGCAGCAGCGACTACGAGCAGTACTTC. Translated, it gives CASSSDYEQYF.

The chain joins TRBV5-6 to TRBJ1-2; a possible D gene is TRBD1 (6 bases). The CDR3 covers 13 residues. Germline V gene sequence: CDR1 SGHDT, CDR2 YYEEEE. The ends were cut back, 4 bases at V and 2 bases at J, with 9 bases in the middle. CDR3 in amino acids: CASSPTGNYGYTF. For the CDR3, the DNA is TGTGCCAGCAGCCCAACAGGGAACTATGGCTACACCTTC.

CDR3 amino acids: CASSQDTGDQPQHF. CDR3 DNA sequence: TGCGCCAGCAGCCAAGATACAGGGGACCAGCCCCAGCATTTT. This chain links TRBV4-1 with TRBJ1-5, with 7 bases identical to TRBD1. The CDR3 has 14 residues. The V and J ends lost 0 bases and 7 bases, in that order; junction bases with no gene match: 3. The germline V gene encodes CDR1 MGHRA and CDR2 YSYEKL.

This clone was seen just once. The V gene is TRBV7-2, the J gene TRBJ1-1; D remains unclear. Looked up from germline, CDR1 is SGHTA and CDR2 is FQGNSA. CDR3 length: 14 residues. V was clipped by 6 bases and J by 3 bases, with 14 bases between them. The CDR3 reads CASRNLRIHTEAFF. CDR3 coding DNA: TGTGCCAGCAGGAACCTTAGGATCCACACTGAAGCTTTCTTT.

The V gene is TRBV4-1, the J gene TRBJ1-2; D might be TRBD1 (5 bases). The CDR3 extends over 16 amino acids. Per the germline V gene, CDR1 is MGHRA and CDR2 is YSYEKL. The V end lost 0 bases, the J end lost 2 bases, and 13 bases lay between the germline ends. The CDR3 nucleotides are TGCGCCAGCAGCCAAGATAGGACTGAGGGGAACTATGGCTACACCTTC. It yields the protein CASSQDRTEGNYGYTF.

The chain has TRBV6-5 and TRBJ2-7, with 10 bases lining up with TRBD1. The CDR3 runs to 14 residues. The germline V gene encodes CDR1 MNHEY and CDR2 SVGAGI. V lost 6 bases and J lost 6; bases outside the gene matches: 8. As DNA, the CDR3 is TGTGCCAGCAGGCCCGGACAGGGGGTGATCGAGCAGTACTTC. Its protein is CASRPGQGVIEQYF.

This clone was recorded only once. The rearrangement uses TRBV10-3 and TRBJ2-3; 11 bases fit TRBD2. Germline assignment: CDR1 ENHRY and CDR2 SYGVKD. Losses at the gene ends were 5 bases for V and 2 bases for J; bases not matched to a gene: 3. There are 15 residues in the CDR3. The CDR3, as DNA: TGTGCCATCAGTTTGACTAGCGGGAACACAGATACGCAGTATTTT. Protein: CAISLTSGNTDTQYF.

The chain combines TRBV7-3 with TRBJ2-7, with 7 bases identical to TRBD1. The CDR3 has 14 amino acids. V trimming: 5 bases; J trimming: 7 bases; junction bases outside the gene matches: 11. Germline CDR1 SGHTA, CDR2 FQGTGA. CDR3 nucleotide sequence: TGTGCCAGCAGCCTGAGACAGGGTCTGGGAGAGCAGTACTTC. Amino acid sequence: CASSLRQGLGEQYF.

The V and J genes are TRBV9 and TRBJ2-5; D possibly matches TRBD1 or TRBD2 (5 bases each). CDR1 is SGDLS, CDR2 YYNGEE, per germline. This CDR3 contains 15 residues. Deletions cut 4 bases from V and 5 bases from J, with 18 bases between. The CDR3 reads CASSPRGDVGETQYF. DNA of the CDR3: TGTGCCAGCAGCCCCAGAGGGGACGTTGGGGAGACCCAGTACTTC.

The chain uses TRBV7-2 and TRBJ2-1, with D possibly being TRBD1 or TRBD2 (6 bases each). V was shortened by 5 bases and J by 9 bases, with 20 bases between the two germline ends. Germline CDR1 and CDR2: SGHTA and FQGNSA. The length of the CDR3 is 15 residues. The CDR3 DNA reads TGTGCCAGCAGCCCAAAGATGAGCGGAGGGGGTGAGCAGTTCTTC. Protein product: CASSPKMSGGGEQFF. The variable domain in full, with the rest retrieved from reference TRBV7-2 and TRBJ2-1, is GAGVSQSPSNKVTEKGKDVELRCDPISGHTALYWYRQSLGQGLEFLIYFQGNSAPDKSGLPSDRFSAERTGGSVSTLTIQRTQQEDSAVYLCASSPKMSGGGEQFFGPGTRLTVL.

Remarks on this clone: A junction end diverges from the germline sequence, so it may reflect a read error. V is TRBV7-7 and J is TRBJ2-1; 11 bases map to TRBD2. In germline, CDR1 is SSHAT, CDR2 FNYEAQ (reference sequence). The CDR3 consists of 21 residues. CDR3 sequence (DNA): TGTGCTAGCAGCCCAAAACTAGCGGGAGAAAACCCTACTTTCTCCTACAATGAGCAGTTCTTC. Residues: CASSPKLAGENPTFSYNEQFF.

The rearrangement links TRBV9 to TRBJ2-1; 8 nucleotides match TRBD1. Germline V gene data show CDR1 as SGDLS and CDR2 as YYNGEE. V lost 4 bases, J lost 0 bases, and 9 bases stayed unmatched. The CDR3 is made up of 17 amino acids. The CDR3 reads CASSTGGPSSSYNEQFF. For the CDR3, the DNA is TGTGCCAGCAGCACAGGGGGGCCTTCTAGCTCCTACAATGAGCAGTTCTTC.

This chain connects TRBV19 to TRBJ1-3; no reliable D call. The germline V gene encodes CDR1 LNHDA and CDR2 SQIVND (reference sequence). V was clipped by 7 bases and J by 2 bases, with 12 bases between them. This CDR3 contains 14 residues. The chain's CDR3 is CASNAGTTGNTIYF. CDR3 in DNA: TGTGCCAGTAATGCGGGAACGACTGGAAACACCATATATTTT.

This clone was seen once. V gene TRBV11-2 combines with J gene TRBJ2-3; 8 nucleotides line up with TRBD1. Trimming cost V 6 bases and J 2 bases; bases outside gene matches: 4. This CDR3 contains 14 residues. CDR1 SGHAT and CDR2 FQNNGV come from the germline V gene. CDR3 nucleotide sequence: TGTGCCAGCAGGGGACAGGTGACCACAGATACGCAGTATTTT. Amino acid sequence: CASRGQVTTDTQYF.

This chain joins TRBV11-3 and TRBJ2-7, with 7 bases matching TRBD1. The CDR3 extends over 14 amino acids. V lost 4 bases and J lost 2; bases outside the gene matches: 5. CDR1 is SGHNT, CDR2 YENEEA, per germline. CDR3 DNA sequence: TGTGCCAGCAGCTCGCAGGGGACAGCCTACGAGCAGTACTTC. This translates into CASSSQGTAYEQYF.

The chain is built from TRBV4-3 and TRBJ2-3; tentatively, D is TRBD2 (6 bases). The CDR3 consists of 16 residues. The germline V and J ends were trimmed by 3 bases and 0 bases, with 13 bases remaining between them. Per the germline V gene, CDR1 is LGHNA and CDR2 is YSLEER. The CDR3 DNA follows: TGCGCCAGCAGCCAGCCAACGGGGGACAGCACAGATACGCAGTATTTT. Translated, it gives CASSQPTGDSTDTQYF.

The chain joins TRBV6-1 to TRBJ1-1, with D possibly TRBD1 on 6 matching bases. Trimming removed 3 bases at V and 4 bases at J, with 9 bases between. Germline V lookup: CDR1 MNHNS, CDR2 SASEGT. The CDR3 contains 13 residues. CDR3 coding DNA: TGTGCCAGCAGTGAGCCAGGGGTCACTGAAGCTTTCTTT. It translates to CASSEPGVTEAFF.

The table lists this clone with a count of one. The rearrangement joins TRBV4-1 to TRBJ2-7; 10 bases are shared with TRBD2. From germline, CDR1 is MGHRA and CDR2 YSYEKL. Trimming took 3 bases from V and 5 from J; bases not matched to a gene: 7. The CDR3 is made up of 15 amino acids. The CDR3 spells CASSHPGTSVHEQYF. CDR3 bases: TGCGCCAGCAGCCATCCCGGGACTAGCGTCCACGAGCAGTACTTC.